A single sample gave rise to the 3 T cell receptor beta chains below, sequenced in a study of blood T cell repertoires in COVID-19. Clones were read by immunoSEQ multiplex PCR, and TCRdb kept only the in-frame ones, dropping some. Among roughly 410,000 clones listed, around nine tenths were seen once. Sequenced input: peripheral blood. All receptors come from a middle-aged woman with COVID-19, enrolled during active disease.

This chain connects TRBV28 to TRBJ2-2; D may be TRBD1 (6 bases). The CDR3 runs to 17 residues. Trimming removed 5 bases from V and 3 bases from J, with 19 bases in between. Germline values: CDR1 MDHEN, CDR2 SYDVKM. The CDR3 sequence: CASSTIYRVSDTGELFF. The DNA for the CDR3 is TGTGCCAGCAGTACGATTTACAGGGTGTCAGACACCGGGGAGCTGTTTTTT.

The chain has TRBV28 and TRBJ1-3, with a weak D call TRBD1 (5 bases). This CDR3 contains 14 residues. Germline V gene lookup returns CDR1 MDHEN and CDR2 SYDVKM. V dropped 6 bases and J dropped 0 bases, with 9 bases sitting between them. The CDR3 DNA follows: TGTGCCAGCAGCCTCCAGGGCTCTGGAAACACCATATATTTT. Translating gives CASSLQGSGNTIYF. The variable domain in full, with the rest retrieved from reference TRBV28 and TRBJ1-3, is DVKVTQSSRYLVKRTGEKVFLECVQDMDHENMFWYRQDPGLGLRLIYFSYDVKMKEKGDIPEGYSVSREKKERFSLILESASTNQTSMYLCASSLQGSGNTIYFGEGSWLTVV.

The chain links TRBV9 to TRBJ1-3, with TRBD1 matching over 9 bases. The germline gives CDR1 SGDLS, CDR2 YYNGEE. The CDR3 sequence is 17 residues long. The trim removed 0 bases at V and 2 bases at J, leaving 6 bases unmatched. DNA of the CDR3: TGTGCCAGCAGCGTAGTTAGCGGACAGGGGCCTGGAAACACCATATATTTT. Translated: CASSVVSGQGPGNTIYF. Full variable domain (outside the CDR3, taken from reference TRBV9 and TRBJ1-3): DSGVTQTPKHLITATGQRVTLRCSPRSGDLSVYWYQQSLDQGLQFLIQYYNGEERAKGNILERFSAQQFPDLHSELNLSSLELGDSALYFCASSVVSGQGPGNTIYFGEGSWLTVV.